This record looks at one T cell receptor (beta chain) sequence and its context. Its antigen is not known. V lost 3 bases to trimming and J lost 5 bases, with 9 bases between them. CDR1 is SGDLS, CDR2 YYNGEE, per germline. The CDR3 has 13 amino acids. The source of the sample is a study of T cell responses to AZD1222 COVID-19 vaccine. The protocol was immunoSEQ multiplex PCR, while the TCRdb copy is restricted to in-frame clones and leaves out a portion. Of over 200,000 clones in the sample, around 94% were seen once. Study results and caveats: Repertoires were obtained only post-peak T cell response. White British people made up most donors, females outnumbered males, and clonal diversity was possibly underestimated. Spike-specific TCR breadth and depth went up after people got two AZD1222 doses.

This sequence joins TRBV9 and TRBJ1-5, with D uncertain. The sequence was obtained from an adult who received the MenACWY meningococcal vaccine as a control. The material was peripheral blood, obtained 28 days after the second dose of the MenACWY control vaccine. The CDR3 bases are TGTGCCAGCAGCGCACGGTCCGATCAGCCCCAGCATTTT. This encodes CASSARSDQPQHF.